These T cell receptor beta chains were read from a single sample in a study of T-cell memory formation after mild COVID-19. A single record per CDR3 protein comes from TCRdb applying MiXCR to the 5' RACE reads. This table holds roughly 250,000 distinct CDR3 sequences, 16% found once. The sequenced sample was PBMCs or a T cell subset sorted from them (not recorded which). Every receptor here comes from a man aged 18 to 29 who had mild COVID-19 (a few samples of this study predate the infection). Cell type and time point are not known. CDR3s leave out the opening cysteine and the closing phenylalanine or tryptophan.

CDR3 protein: ASSPRGATDTQY; V gene: TRBV7-3
CDR3 protein: ATSRGH; V gene: TRBV15
CDR3 protein: ASSPGRAALINEKLF; V gene: TRBV11-2
CDR3 protein: ASSQGTHQPQH; V gene: TRBV4-2
CDR3 protein: ASPGGQSTRGMTEAF; V gene: TRBV6-1
CDR3 protein: ATPRRTGSYYGYT; V gene: TRBV10-3
CDR3 protein: ASRRGLAFNEQF; V gene: TRBV2
CDR3 protein: ASSEALGPYTGELF; V gene: TRBV2
CDR3 protein: ASSFDSTGFRYGYT; V gene: TRBV11-2
CDR3 protein: ASSSSGADTQY; V gene: TRBV7-9
CDR3 protein: SARDTGGEKLF; V gene: TRBV20-1
CDR3 protein: SAAGQGIVGYT; V gene: TRBV20-1
CDR3 protein: ASSELVYEQY; V gene: TRBV6-1
CDR3 protein: ASSAKRGRAEY; V gene: TRBV9
CDR3 protein: ASSQDVAADTQY; V gene: TRBV3-1
CDR3 protein: ASSSRDRGEQY; V gene: TRBV7-3
CDR3 protein: SASALAGGPTHTQY; V gene: TRBV20-1
CDR3 protein: ASSLGATGTGYT; V gene: TRBV7-9
CDR3 protein: ASSSHLAGGSKDTQY; V gene: TRBV6-2/TRBV6-3
CDR3 protein: ASSPGVYSGNTIY; V gene: TRBV5-1
CDR3 protein: ATQSTGTSNQPQH; V gene: TRBV6-1
CDR3 protein: ASSYSLLDYGYT; V gene: TRBV6-5
CDR3 protein: ASSLQAGAHNEQF; V gene: TRBV11-2
CDR3 protein: ASGRGSGSYEQY; V gene: TRBV7-8
CDR3 protein: ASSLLRVSSGANVLT; V gene: TRBV7-2
CDR3 protein: ASSQDLGEGYNEQF; V gene: TRBV4-2
CDR3 protein: ASSLVVLYNEQF; V gene: TRBV4-1
CDR3 protein: ASSLKRTDTQY; V gene: TRBV27